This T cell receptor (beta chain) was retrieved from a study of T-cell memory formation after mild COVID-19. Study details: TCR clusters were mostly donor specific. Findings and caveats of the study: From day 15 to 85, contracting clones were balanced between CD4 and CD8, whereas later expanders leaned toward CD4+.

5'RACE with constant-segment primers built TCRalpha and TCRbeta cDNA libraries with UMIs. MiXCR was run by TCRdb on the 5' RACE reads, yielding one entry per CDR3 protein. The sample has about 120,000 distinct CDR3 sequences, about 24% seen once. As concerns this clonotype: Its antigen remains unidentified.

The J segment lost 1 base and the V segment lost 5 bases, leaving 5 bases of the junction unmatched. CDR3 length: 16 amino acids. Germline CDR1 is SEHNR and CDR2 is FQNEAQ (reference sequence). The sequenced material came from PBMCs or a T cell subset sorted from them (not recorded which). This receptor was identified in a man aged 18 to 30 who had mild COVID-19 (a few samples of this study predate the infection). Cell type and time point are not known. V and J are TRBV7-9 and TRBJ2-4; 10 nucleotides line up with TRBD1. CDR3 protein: CASSPTGGIAKNIQYF. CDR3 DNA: TGTGCCAGCAGCCCGACAGGGGGCATTGCCAAAAACATTCAGTACTTC.